The clone carrying this TCR beta chain was recorded only once. The data derive from a study of technical replicates of blood from a handful of donors. Unmatched junction bases numbered 9, after V lost 4 bases and J lost 1 base. Per germline, CDR1 SGHAT and CDR2 FQNNGV. This CDR3 comprises 16 residues. Libraries were prepared by immunoSEQ multiplex PCR; TCRdb keeps only in-frame clonotypes and omits some of them. The sample records more than 65,000 clones, 95% to 97% being singletons. The source is a human donor in good health. Specimen: T cells isolated from PBMCs. The rearrangement uses TRBV11-2 and TRBJ1-1; 7 positions match TRBD1. Here the CDR3 reads CASSWDSWGSNTEAFF. The CDR3, as DNA: TGTGCCAGCAGCTGGGACAGTTGGGGTTCGAACACTGAAGCTTTCTTT.